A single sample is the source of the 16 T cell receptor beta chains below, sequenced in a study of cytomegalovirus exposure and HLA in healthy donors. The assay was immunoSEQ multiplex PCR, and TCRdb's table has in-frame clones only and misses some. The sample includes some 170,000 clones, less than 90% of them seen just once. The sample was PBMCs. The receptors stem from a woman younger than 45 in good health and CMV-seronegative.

CDR3 coding DNA: TGTGCCAGTAGACCTTTGTCGGGCGTGAATTCACCCCTCCACTTT. Translation: CASRPLSGVNSPLHF. The chain employs TRBV19 and TRBJ1-6; D ambiguous. Germline CDR1 is LNHDA and CDR2 is SQIVND (reference sequence). V gave up 6 bases and J gave up 7 bases, with 16 bases separating them. The CDR3 totals 15 residues.

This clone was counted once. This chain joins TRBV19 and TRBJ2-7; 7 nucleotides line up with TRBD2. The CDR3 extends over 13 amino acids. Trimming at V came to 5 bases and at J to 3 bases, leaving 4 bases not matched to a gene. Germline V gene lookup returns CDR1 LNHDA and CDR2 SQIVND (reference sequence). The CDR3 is CASSPRDYYEQYF. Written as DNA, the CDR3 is TGTGCCAGTAGTCCCCGGGACTACTACGAGCAGTACTTC.

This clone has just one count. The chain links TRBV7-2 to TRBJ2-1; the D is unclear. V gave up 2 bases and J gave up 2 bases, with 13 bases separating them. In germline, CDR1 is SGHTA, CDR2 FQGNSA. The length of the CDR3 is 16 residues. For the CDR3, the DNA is TGTGCCAGCAGCTTATCGTCGGCAGGCACCTACAATGAGCAGTTCTTC. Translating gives CASSLSSAGTYNEQFF.

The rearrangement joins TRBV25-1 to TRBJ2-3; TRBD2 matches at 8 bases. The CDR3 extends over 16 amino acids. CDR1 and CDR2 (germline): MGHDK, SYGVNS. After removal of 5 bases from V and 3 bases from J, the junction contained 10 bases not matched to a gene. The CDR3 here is CASSLQGGRSTDTQYF. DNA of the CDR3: TGTGCCAGCAGTCTTCAGGGCGGGAGGTCGACAGATACGCAGTATTTT.

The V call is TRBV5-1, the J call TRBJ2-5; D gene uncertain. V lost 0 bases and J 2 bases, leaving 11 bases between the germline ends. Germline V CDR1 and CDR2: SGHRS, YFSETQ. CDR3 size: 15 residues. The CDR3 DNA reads TGCGCCAGCAGCTTGGAAGATGGTCTTCAAGAGACCCAGTACTTC. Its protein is CASSLEDGLQETQYF.

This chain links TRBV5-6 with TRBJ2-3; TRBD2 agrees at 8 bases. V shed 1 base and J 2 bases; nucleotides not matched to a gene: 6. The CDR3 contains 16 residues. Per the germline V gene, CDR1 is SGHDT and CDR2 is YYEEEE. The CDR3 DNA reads TGTGCCAGCAGCTTGCTCGGGACTAGATACACAGATACGCAGTATTTT. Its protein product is CASSLLGTRYTDTQYF.

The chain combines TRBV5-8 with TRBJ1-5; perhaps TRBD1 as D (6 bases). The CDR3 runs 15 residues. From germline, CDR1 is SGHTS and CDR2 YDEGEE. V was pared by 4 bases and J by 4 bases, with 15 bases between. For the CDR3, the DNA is TGTGCCAGCAGCAACCAGGGAGGGGGGAATCAGCCCCAGCATTTT. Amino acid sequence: CASSNQGGGNQPQHF.

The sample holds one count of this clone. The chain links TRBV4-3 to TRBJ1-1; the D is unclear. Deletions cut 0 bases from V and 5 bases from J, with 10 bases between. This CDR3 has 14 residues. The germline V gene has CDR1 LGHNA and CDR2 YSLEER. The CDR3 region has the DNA TGCGCCAGCAGCCAAGACGTCCGTAGGACTGAAGCTTTCTTT. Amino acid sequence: CASSQDVRRTEAFF.

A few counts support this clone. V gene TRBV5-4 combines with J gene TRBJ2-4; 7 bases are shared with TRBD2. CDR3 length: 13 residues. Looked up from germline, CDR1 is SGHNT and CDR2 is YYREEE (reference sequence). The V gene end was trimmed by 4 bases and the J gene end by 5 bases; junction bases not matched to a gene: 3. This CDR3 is CASSGRAENIQYF. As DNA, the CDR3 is TGTGCCAGCAGCGGGAGGGCCGAAAACATTCAGTACTTC.

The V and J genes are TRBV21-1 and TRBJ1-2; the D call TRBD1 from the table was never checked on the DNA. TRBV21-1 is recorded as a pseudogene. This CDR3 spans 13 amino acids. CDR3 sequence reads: CASSIPDGYGYTF. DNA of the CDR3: TGTGCCAGCAGCATCCCAGATGGTTATGGCTACACCTTC.

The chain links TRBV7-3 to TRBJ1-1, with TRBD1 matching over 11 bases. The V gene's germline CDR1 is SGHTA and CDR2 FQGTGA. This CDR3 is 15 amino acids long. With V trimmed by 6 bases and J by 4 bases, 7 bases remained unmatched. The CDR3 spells CASSERTGGGTEAFF. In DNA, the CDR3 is TGTGCCAGCAGTGAACGGACAGGGGGCGGCACTGAAGCTTTCTTT.

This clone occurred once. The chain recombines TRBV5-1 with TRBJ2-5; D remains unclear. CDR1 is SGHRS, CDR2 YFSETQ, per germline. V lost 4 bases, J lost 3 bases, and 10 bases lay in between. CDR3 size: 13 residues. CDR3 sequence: CASSLLSEETQYF. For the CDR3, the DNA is TGCGCCAGCAGCCTGCTCTCCGAAGAGACCCAGTACTTC.

CDR3 DNA: TGCACCAGCACCAGGATCTATGGCTACACCTTC. Its protein product is CTSTRIYGYTF. V and J are TRBV1 and TRBJ1-2; the D segment call TRBD1 is taken from the table without a DNA check. TRBV1 is labeled a pseudogene. This CDR3 region has 11 residues.

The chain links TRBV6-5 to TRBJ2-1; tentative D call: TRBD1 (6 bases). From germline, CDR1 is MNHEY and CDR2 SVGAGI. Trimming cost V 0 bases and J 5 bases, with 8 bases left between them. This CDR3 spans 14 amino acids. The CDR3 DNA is TGTGCCAGCAGTTACTCCGAGGGGGACAATGAGCAGTTCTTC. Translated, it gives CASSYSEGDNEQFF.

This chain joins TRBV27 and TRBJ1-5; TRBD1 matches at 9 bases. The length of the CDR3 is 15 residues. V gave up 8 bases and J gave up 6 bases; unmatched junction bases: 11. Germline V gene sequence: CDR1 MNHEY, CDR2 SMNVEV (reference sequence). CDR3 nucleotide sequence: TGTGCCAGCCACGGGGGACAGGGTAGAGGTCAGCCCCAGCATTTT. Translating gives CASHGGQGRGQPQHF.

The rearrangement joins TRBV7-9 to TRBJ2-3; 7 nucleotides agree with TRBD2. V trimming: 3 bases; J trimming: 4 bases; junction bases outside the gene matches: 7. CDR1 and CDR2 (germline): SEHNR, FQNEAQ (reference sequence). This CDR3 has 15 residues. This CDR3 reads CASSFGGGGADTQYF. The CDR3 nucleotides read TGTGCCAGCAGCTTTGGCGGGGGAGGCGCAGATACGCAGTATTTT.